Presented here are 7 T cell receptor beta chains from one specimen sequenced in a study of shared clonotypes between healthy human individuals. Data came from immunoSEQ multiplex PCR; TCRdb stores just in-frame clones and leaves some out. This sample has around 1.4 million clones; just under 99% occur once, and the top ten carry approximately 0.38%. Source material: naive CD4+ T cells sorted from blood. The subset: CD45RA+ positively selected. The receptors here all came from a man aged 25 to 40 in good health.

On this clone: This specimen includes other DNA sequences encoding the same CDR3. The V and J genes are TRBV30 and TRBJ2-3; D gene uncertain. The germline gives CDR1 GTSNPN, CDR2 SVGIG (reference sequence). CDR3 length equals 11 residues. V was clipped by 0 bases and J by 6 bases, with 4 bases between them. Here the CDR3 reads CAWSVSDTQYF. The CDR3 nucleotides are TGTGCCTGGAGTGTATCGGATACGCAGTATTTT.

The V gene is TRBV5-1, the J gene TRBJ2-3, with TRBD1 identical over 9 bases. The CDR3 is made up of 13 amino acids. Trimming took 5 bases from V and 8 from J; bases not matched to a gene: 6. In germline, CDR1 is SGHRS, CDR2 YFSETQ. CDR3 in DNA: TGCGCCAGCAGACAGGGGGCCACATTTACGCAGTATTTT. It encodes CASRQGATFTQYF.

The chain links TRBV28 to TRBJ2-7, with TRBD2 matching 8 bases. The V segment lost 5 bases and the J segment 2 bases; nucleotides outside the gene matches: 8. The V gene's germline CDR1 is MDHEN and CDR2 SYDVKM. This CDR3 comprises 15 residues. The CDR3 coding sequence is TGTGCCAGCAGTCCCCTAGCGGGCGAGACCTACGAGCAGTACTTC. Protein sequence: CASSPLAGETYEQYF.

The J gene is TRBJ1-1, the V gene TRBV9; TRBD1 might be the D (6 bases). The CDR3 loop spans 16 amino acids. Trimming pared 0 bases from V and 1 base from J, leaving 13 bases between. Germline V gene lookup returns CDR1 SGDLS and CDR2 YYNGEE. The CDR3, as DNA: TGTGCCAGCAGCGTAGCCGGGGGCAGGGCGAACACTGAAGCTTTCTTT. This translates into CASSVAGGRANTEAFF.

This sequence joins TRBV5-1 and TRBJ2-3; 7 bases agree with TRBD2. The CDR3 contains 15 residues. Unmatched junction bases numbered 7, after V lost 0 bases and J lost 6 bases. Germline V CDR1 and CDR2: SGHRS, YFSETQ. The CDR3 DNA sequence: TGCGCCAGCAGCTTGGGAGGGAGGGCCTCCGATACGCAGTATTTT. This translates into CASSLGGRASDTQYF.

The chain joins TRBV9 to TRBJ2-1; the match to TRBD2 covers 9 bases. The length of the CDR3 is 15 residues. CDR1 is SGDLS, CDR2 YYNGEE, per germline. J lost 8 bases, V lost 0 bases, and 6 bases had no gene match. CDR3 nucleotide sequence: TGTGCCAGCAGCGTAGGTGCTAGCGGGACCCATGAGCAGTTCTTC. This sequence encodes CASSVGASGTHEQFF.

This chain joins TRBV28 and TRBJ2-7, with 7 bases fitting TRBD1. The V and J ends lost 6 bases and 4 bases, in that order; junction bases with no gene match: 9. The germline V gene has CDR1 MDHEN and CDR2 SYDVKM. CDR3 length: 14 amino acids. CDR3 sequence: CASRTGTDIYEQYF. Written as DNA, the CDR3 is TGTGCCAGCAGAACCGGGACAGATATTTACGAGCAGTACTTC.